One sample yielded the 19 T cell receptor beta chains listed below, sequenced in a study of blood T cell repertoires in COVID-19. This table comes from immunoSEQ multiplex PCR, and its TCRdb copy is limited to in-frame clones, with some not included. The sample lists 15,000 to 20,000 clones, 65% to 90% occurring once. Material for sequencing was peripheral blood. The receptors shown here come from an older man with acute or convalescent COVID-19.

The CDR3 region has the DNA TGTGCCAGCAGTCCCCCGGGACAAGCTGTCTACGAGCAGTACTTC. The encoded protein is CASSPPGQAVYEQYF. The chain joins TRBV28 to TRBJ2-7; a weak D match, TRBD1 (6 bases). Germline V gene lookup returns CDR1 MDHEN and CDR2 SYDVKM. The CDR3 extends over 15 amino acids. The germline V and J ends were trimmed by 5 bases and 3 bases, with 17 bases remaining between them.

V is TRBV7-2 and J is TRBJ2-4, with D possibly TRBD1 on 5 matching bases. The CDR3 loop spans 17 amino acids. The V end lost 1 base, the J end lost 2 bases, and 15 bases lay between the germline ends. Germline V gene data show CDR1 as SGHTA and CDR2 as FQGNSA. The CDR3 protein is CASSLDGSAGTKNIQYF. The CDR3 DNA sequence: TGTGCCAGCAGCTTAGACGGGTCAGCAGGGACCAAAAACATTCAGTACTTC.

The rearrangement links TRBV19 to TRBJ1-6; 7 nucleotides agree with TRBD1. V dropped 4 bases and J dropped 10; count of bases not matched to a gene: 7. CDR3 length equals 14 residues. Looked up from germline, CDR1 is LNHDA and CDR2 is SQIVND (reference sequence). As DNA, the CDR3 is TGTGCCAGTAGTACGACAGGGAGCGGATCACCCCTCCACTTT. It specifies CASSTTGSGSPLHF.

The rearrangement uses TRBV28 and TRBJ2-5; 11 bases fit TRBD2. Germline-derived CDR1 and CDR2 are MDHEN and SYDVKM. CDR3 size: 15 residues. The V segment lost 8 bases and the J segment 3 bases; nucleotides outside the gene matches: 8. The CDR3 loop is CASAPPSGGKETQYF. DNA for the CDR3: TGTGCCAGCGCCCCCCCTAGCGGGGGGAAAGAGACCCAGTACTTC.

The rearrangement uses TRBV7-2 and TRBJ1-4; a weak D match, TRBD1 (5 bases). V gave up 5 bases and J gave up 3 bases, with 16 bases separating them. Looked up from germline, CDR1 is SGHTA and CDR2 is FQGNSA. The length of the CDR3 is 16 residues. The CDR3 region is CASSQARRGSNEKLFF. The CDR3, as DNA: TGTGCCAGCAGCCAAGCTCGAAGGGGTTCTAATGAAAAACTGTTTTTT.

The CDR3 DNA sequence: TGTGCCAGCAGTCACAGGACAACGAACTCCTACGAGCAGTACTTC. It is translated as CASSHRTTNSYEQYF. This rearrangement joins TRBV11-1 to TRBJ2-7, with D perhaps TRBD1 (5 bases). Between the trimmed V and J ends, which lost 6 bases and 0 bases, there was a span of 15 bases. The CDR3 runs to 15 residues. CDR1 and CDR2 (germline): SGHAT, FQDESV (reference sequence).

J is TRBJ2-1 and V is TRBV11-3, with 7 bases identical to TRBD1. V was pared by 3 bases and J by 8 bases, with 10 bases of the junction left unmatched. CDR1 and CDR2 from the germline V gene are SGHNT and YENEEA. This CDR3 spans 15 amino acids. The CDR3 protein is CASSFRDSELHEQFF. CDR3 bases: TGTGCCAGCAGCTTCCGGGACAGCGAACTCCATGAGCAGTTCTTC.

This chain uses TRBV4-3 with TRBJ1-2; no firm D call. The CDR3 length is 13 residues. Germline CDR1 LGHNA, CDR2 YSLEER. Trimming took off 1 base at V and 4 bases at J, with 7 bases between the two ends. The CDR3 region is CASSQGARYGYTF. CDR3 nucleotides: TGCGCCAGCAGCCAAGGGGCACGCTATGGCTACACCTTC.

This CDR3 reads CASSPVVFGELFF. Here the CDR3 DNA reads TGTGCCAGCAGCCCAGTGGTTTTCGGGGAGCTGTTTTTT. V and J are TRBV27 and TRBJ2-2; no definite D call. This CDR3 region has 13 residues. CDR1 and CDR2 (germline): MNHEY, SMNVEV (reference sequence). Trimming took off 6 bases at V and 7 bases at J, with 12 bases between the two ends.

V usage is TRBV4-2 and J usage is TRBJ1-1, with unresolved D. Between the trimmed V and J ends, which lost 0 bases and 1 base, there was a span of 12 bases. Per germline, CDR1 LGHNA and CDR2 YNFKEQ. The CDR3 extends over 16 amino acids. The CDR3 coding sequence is TGTGCCAGCAGCCAAGATTACGGCTGGAGGAACACTGAAGCTTTCTTT. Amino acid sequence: CASSQDYGWRNTEAFF.

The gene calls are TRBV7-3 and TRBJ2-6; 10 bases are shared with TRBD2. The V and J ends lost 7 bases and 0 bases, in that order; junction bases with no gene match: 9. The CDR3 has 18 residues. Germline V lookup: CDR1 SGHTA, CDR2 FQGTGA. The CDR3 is CASTPLSGGSSGANVLTF. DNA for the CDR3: TGTGCCAGCACCCCCCTTAGCGGGGGGAGCTCTGGGGCCAACGTCCTGACTTTC. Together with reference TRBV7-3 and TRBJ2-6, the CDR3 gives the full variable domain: GAGVSQTPSNKVTEKGKYVELRCDPISGHTALYWYRQSLGQGPEFLIYFQGTGAADDSGLPNDRFFAVRPEGSVSTLKIQRTERGDSAVYLCASTPLSGGSSGANVLTFGAGSRLTVL.

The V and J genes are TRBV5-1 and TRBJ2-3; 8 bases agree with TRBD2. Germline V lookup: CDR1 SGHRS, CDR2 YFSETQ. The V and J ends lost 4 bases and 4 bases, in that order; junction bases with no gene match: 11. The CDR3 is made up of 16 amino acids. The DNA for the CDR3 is TGCGCCAGCAGCCGCGGGGGGAGGGGTCCTTCAGATACGCAGTATTTT. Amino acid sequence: CASSRGGRGPSDTQYF. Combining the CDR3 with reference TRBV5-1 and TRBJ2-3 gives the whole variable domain KAGVTQTPRYLIKTRGQQVTLSCSPISGHRSVSWYQQTPGQGLQFLFEYFSETQRNKGNFPGRFSGRQFSNSRSEMNVSTLELGDSALYLCASSRGGRGPSDTQYFGPGTRLTVL.

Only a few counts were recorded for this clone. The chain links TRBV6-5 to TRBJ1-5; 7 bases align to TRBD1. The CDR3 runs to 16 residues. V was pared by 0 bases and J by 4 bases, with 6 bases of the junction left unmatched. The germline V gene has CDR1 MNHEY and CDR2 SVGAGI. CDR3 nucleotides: TGTGCCAGCAGTTACTCACTATGGGACAGAAATCAGCCCCAGCATTTT. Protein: CASSYSLWDRNQPQHF.

The CDR3 region has the DNA TGTGCCAGCAGCAGGATGTCTCAAGGGGTTGAAGCTTTCTTT. It specifies CASSRMSQGVEAFF. The chain uses TRBV5-5 and TRBJ1-1, with D possibly TRBD1 on 5 matching bases. Germline CDR1 is SGHKS and CDR2 is YYEKEE (reference sequence). V was clipped by 4 bases and J by 7 bases, with 17 bases between them. This CDR3 is built from 14 residues. Supplemented by reference TRBV5-5 and TRBJ1-1, the full variable domain reads DAGVTQSPTHLIKTRGQQVTLRCSPISGHKSVSWYQQVLGQGPQFIFQYYEKEERGRGNFPDRFSARQFPNYSSELNVNALLLGDSALYLCASSRMSQGVEAFFGQGTRLTVV.

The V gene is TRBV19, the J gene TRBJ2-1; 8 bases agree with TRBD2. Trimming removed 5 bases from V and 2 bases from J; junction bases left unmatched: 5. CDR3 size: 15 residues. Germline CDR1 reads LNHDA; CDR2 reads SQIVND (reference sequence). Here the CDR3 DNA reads TGTGCCAGTAGTCTTCGGGGGGGCGCCTACAATGAGCAGTTCTTC. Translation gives CASSLRGGAYNEQFF.

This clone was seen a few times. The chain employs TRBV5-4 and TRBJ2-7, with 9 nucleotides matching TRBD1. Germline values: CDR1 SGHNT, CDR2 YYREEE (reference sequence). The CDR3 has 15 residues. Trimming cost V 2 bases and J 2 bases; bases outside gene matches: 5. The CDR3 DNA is TGTGCCAGCAGCTTAACAGGGGGCGAAACCTACGAGCAGTACTTC. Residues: CASSLTGGETYEQYF.

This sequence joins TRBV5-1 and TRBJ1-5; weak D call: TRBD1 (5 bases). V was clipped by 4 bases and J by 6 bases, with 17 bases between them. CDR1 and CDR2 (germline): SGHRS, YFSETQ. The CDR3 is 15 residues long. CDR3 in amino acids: CASSPGGFSGQPQHF. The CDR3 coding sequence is TGCGCCAGCAGCCCGGGGGGGTTTTCTGGTCAGCCCCAGCATTTT.

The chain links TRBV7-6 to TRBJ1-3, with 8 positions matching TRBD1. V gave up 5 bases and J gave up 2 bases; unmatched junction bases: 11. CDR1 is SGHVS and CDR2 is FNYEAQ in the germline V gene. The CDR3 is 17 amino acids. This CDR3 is CASSQHRSDRAGNTIYF. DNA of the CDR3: TGTGCCAGCAGCCAACATAGATCGGACAGGGCTGGAAACACCATATATTTT.

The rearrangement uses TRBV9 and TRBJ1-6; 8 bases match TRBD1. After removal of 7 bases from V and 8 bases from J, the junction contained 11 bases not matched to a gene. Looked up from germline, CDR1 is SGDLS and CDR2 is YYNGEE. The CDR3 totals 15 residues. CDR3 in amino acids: CASSTGDDQHSPLHF. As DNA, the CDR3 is TGTGCCAGCTCGACAGGGGACGATCAGCATTCACCCCTCCACTTT.